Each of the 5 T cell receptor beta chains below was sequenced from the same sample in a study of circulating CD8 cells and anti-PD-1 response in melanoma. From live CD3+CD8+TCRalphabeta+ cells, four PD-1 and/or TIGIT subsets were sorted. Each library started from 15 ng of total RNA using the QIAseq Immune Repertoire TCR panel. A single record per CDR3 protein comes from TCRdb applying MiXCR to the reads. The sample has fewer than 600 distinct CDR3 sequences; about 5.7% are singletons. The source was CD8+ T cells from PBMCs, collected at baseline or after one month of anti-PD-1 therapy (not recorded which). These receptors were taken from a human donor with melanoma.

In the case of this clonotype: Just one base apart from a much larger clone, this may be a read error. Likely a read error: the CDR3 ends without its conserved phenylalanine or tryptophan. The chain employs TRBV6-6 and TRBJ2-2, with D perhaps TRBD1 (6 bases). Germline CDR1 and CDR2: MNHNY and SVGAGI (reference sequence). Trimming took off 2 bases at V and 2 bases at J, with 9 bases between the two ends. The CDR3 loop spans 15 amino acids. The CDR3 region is CASSYDRRNTGELFL. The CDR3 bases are TGTGCCAGCAGTTACGACAGGCGAAACACCGGGGAGCTGTTTCTT.

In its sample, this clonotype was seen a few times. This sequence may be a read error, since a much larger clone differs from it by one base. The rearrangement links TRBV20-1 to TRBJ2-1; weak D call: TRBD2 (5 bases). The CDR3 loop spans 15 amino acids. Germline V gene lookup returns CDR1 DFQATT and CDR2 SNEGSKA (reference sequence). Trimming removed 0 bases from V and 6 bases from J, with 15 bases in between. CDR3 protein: CSARDTLRTANEQFF. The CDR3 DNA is TGCAGTGCTAGAGATACCCTTCGGACTGCCAATGAGCAGTTCTTC.

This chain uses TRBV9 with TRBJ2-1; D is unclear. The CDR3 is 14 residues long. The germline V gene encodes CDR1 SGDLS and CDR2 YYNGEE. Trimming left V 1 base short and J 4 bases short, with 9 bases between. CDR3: CASSVSARYNEQFF. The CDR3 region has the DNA TGTGCCAGCAGCGTATCGGCGCGGTACAATGAGCAGTTCTTC.

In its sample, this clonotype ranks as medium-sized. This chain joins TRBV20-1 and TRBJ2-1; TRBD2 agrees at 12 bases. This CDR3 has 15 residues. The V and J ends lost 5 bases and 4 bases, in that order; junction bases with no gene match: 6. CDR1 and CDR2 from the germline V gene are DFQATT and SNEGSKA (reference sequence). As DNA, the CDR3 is TGCAGTGCTCCTAGACTAGCGGGAGATTACAATGAGCAGTTCTTC. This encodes CSAPRLAGDYNEQFF.

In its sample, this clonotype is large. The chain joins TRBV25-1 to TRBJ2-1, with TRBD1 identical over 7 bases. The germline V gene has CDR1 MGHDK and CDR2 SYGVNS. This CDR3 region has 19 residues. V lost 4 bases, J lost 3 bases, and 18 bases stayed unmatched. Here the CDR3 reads CASSGERQMRGQHYNEQFF. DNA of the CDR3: TGTGCCAGCAGTGGCGAACGGCAGATGAGGGGACAGCACTACAATGAGCAGTTCTTC.